This T cell receptor (beta chain) comes out of a study of patients and donors after allogeneic stem cell transplantation. Using its own MiXCR run on the RT-PCR reads, TCRdb lists one record per CDR3 protein. In the table there are fewer than 500,000 distinct CDR3 sequences, roughly 16% of which are singletons. Trimming removed 11 bases from V and 0 bases from J, with 11 bases in between. Germline V lookup: CDR1 MNHNS, CDR2 SASEGT. The CDR3 is made up of 12 amino acids. This chain joins TRBV6-1 and TRBJ2-7, with a possible D match to TRBD2 (6 bases). Sample: blood, either unsorted or a sorted T cell fraction (not recorded which). The source of this sequence is a human donor who was either an allogeneic HSCT recipient or a stem cell or donor lymphocyte infusion donor (not recorded which). It is not recorded whose cells these are; they may come from a transplant donor. The CDR3 reads CAGSSASYEQYF. The CDR3 DNA sequence: TGTGCCGGTTCTAGCGCCTCCTACGAGCAGTACTTC.